The following is a T cell receptor beta chain sequence with its context. Its antigen is currently unknown. Total RNA amounting to roughly 450 ng was the source from which TCR beta cDNA was made with a constant-region primer. What produced the TCR beta libraries was three nested multiplex PCR rounds using slightly modified ARM-PCR. Researchers ran the first two PCR rounds for roughly 11 cycles each with TRBV1-TRBV30 forward primers and a C-beta reverse primer. TCRdb redid the calling of the multiplex PCR reads with MiXCR, one entry per CDR3 protein. The table includes about 20,000 distinct CDR3 sequences, almost 80% detected once. Scientists recovered RNA and DNA together from about 21-30 mg of unsorted bulk tissue. Per the germline V gene, CDR1 is SGDLS and CDR2 is YYNGEE. This CDR3 region has 15 residues. Trimming removed 2 bases from V and 2 bases from J, with 13 bases in between. This sample was taken from a study of tumor-infiltrating lymphocytes in primary liver carcinoma. Study-level information: The five patients, who were men and women, ranged in age from 30 to 69 years.

The study's findings and limits: Just about 7.5-25% of leading clones were found in every one of five regions. The study found tumor-adjacent and tumor-blood pairs overlapped less than tumor region pairs.

This chain uses TRBV9 with TRBJ2-5; D is unclear. The receptor's source is a woman in her 30s with primary liver carcinoma and hepatitis B virus infection. What was sequenced was liver tumor tissue from sampling region 4. As for subset: tumor region T4, right-lateral pole. The CDR3 nucleotides read TGTGCCAGCAGCGTGGATTCAGTGGGGCAAGAGACCCAGTACTTC. Residues: CASSVDSVGQETQYF.